This entry lists 19 T cell receptor beta chains sequenced from one sample in a study of blood T cells in healthy people across ages. A second roughly 6 to 12 cycle PCR used barcoded and J-beta primers. TCRdb re-analysed the 5' RACE reads in MiXCR, keeping a single row per CDR3 protein. The data hold approximately 800,000 distinct CDR3 sequences, with 58% observed a single time. Sequences were obtained from blood. The source is a man aged 25-45 years in good health.

This clonotype has only a few counts. This sequence joins TRBV7-2 and TRBJ2-7; the D is unclear. The V gene's germline CDR1 is SGHTA and CDR2 FQGNSA. V was trimmed by 1 base and J by 6 bases, leaving 10 bases between them. This CDR3 region has 13 residues. CDR3 amino acids: CASSLDYVGEQYF. The CDR3 DNA sequence: TGTGCCAGCAGCTTAGATTACGTCGGCGAGCAGTACTTC.

V usage is TRBV20-1 and J usage is TRBJ1-5, with 7 nucleotides matching TRBD1. V lost 4 bases, J lost 1 base, and 7 bases stayed unmatched. The germline CDR1 and CDR2 sequences are DFQATT and SNEGSKA (reference sequence). The CDR3 has 15 residues. CDR3 bases: TGCAGTGCTACTCGAGGGGGCGCGAGCAATCAGCCCCAGCATTTT. Its protein product is CSATRGGASNQPQHF.

This chain joins TRBV4-3 and TRBJ2-5; D possibly corresponds to TRBD1 (6 bases). The germline gives CDR1 LGHNA, CDR2 YSLEER. The V gene lost 0 bases and the J gene lost 0 bases, with 17 bases spanning the gap. This CDR3 has 18 amino acids. CDR3 residues: CASSQDRVGGHNQETQYF. For the CDR3, the DNA is TGCGCCAGCAGCCAAGATCGGGTAGGGGGACACAACCAAGAGACCCAGTACTTC.

The chain links TRBV7-2 to TRBJ2-7; a weak D match, TRBD2 (5 bases). Germline values: CDR1 SGHTA, CDR2 FQGNSA. CDR3 length: 16 amino acids. Trimming cost V 1 base and J 7 bases, with 20 bases left between them. CDR3 amino acids: CASSLELLAVKNEQYF. The CDR3 DNA reads TGTGCCAGCAGCTTAGAGCTTCTAGCCGTGAAGAATGAGCAGTACTTC. Full variable domain (rest looked up from reference TRBV7-2 and TRBJ2-7): GAGVSQSPSNKVTEKGKDVELRCDPISGHTALYWYRQSLGQGLEFLIYFQGNSAPDKSGLPSDRFSAERTGGSVSTLTIQRTQQEDSAVYLCASSLELLAVKNEQYFGPGTRLTVT.

The chain couples TRBV5-1 to TRBJ2-5; tentatively, D is TRBD1 or TRBD2 (8 bases each). V gave up 2 bases and J gave up 11 bases, with 22 bases separating them. Germline CDR1 SGHRS, CDR2 YFSETQ. The CDR3 has 15 residues. DNA for the CDR3: TGCGCCAGCAGCTTCGGGGGGGTCGCCAACAGGGGGCAGTACTTC. This translates into CASSFGGVANRGQYF.

The chain combines TRBV4-3 with TRBJ2-1; 7 bases line up with TRBD1. CDR1 is LGHNA and CDR2 is YSLEER in the germline V gene. The CDR3 loop spans 14 amino acids. After removal of 0 bases from V and 10 bases from J, the junction contained 6 bases not matched to a gene. This CDR3 reads CASSQDLTGREQFF. CDR3 in DNA: TGCGCCAGCAGCCAAGATCTGACAGGGCGAGAGCAGTTCTTC.

V and J are TRBV7-2 and TRBJ2-3, with D perhaps TRBD1 (6 bases). The germline V and J ends were trimmed by 5 bases and 4 bases, with 13 bases remaining between them. The CDR3 covers 14 residues. Germline values: CDR1 SGHTA, CDR2 FQGNSA. Here the CDR3 DNA reads TGTGCCAGCAGCCAAACACAGGGCTCAGATACGCAGTATTTT. Residues: CASSQTQGSDTQYF.

This clonotype was detected a few times. The chain joins TRBV20-1 to TRBJ2-1; a weak D match, TRBD2 (6 bases). Trimming shortened V by 3 bases and J by 0 bases, and 15 bases separated the two germline ends. Germline V gene sequence: CDR1 DFQATT, CDR2 SNEGSKA (reference sequence). There are 16 residues in the CDR3. DNA of the CDR3: TGCAGTGCTAGGGTACCTAGCGCAAACTCCTACAATGAGCAGTTCTTC. Amino acids: CSARVPSANSYNEQFF.

The chain uses TRBV12-3 or TRBV12-4 and TRBJ2-7; no reliable D call. The CDR3 spans 12 residues. V gave up 7 bases and J gave up 6 bases, with 13 bases separating them. CDR3: CASTSLGIEQYF. Written as DNA, the CDR3 is TGTGCCAGCACGAGTCTCGGAATCGAGCAGTACTTC.

DNA of the CDR3: TGCAGCGTTGAAGAGAGGTTCGGAGCTGTACCCTCCGAGCAGTACTTC. It is translated as CSVEERFGAVPSEQYF. The chain is built from TRBV29-1 and TRBJ2-7; D not resolved. Between the trimmed V and J ends, which lost 0 bases and 6 bases, there was a span of 21 bases. Looked up from germline, CDR1 is SQVTM and CDR2 is ANQGSEA. The CDR3 length is 16 residues.

The chain links TRBV10-3 to TRBJ1-1; D is uncertain. Germline lookup yields CDR1 ENHRY and CDR2 SYGVKD. Between the trimmed V and J ends, which lost 4 bases and 0 bases, there was a span of 6 bases. This CDR3 has 13 amino acids. For the CDR3, the DNA is TGTGCCATCAGTGGGGGATTGAACACTGAAGCTTTCTTT. It specifies CAISGGLNTEAFF.

CDR3 nucleotides: TGCAGTGCTAGTAGTGTGGCGGGAGGCTACACCTTC. Protein: CSASSVAGGYTF. The rearrangement uses TRBV20-1 and TRBJ1-2; D is unresolved. Germline values: CDR1 DFQATT, CDR2 SNEGSKA (reference sequence). V lost 3 bases to trimming and J lost 8 bases, with 13 bases between them. CDR3 length equals 12 residues.

The chain carries TRBV7-8 and TRBJ2-1; D not resolved. Germline CDR1 and CDR2: SGHVS and FQNEAQ. Trimming pared 0 bases from V and 8 bases from J, leaving 17 bases between. The CDR3 sequence is 16 residues long. The CDR3 bases are TGTGCCAGCAGCTTAGCGCCGACGGGCCTCCCGGATGAGCAGTTCTTC. Translating it yields CASSLAPTGLPDEQFF.

A remark on this clonotype: The junction does not match germline at one end; this may be a read error. The rearrangement uses TRBV12-3 or TRBV12-4 and TRBJ2-1; D remains ambiguous. The CDR3 loop spans 13 amino acids. CDR3 sequence reads: CASTLTLANEQFF. For the CDR3, the DNA is TGTGCCAGCACTTTAACCCTCGCGAATGAGCAGTTCTTC.

The chain is built from TRBV7-2 and TRBJ2-3; a possible D gene is TRBD2 (6 bases). CDR3 size: 13 residues. Germline loops: CDR1 SGHTA, CDR2 FQGNSA. Between the trimmed V and J ends, which lost 6 bases and 5 bases, there was a span of 12 bases. Written as DNA, the CDR3 is TGTGCCAGCAGAGCGGGCGGGATAGATACGCAGTATTTT. Translation gives CASRAGGIDTQYF.

The V gene is TRBV28, the J gene TRBJ1-6; D not resolved. In germline, CDR1 is MDHEN, CDR2 SYDVKM. Between the trimmed V and J ends, which lost 5 bases and 7 bases, there was a span of 9 bases. This CDR3 is 13 amino acids long. The CDR3 nucleotides are TGTGCCAGCAGTAACGAGTGGAATTCACCCCTCCACTTT. Its protein is CASSNEWNSPLHF.

V gene TRBV12-3 or TRBV12-4 combines with J gene TRBJ1-2, with D uncertain. This CDR3 has 12 residues. V lost 3 bases and J lost 4, with 6 bases in between. The CDR3 DNA reads TGTGCCAGCAGTTTCCCCCTCTATGGCTACACCTTC. It codes for CASSFPLYGYTF.

Worth noting for this clonotype: A much larger clone lies a single base off, so this may be a read error. The chain couples TRBV7-2 to TRBJ2-7, with D uncertain. The germline CDR1 and CDR2 sequences are SGHTA and FQGNSA. The CDR3 spans 17 residues. This CDR3 is CASSLLPAMLGSHEQYF. The CDR3 DNA reads as TGTGCCAGCAGCTTACTGCCGGCCATGCTCGGCTCCCACGAGCAGTACTTC.

The rearrangement uses TRBV11-2 and TRBJ1-6, with D uncertain. The CDR3 has 13 amino acids. Trimming stripped 6 bases from V and 7 bases from J, with 10 bases between. The germline CDR1 and CDR2 sequences are SGHAT and FQNNGV. CDR3 in DNA: TGTGCCAGCAGGGCACTCGGGAATTCACCCCTCCACTTT. Its translation: CASRALGNSPLHF.